These 27 T cell receptor beta chains were sequenced from one sample in a study of PD-L1 blockade in urothelial cancer. TCRdb's table, derived via immunoSEQ multiplex PCR, lists solely in-frame clones and lacks some. Here the sample spans approximately 71,000 clones, around 84% being singletons. Specified time point: pretreatment peripheral blood. Sequencing was performed on PBMCs, taken around atezolizumab (anti-PD-L1) treatment. These TCRs come from a woman in her seventies with urothelial cancer.

V usage is TRBV6-5 and J usage is TRBJ1-2; D remains ambiguous. The CDR3 runs to 15 residues. V was trimmed by 5 bases and J by 0 bases, leaving 13 bases between them. Germline V gives CDR1 MNHEY, CDR2 SVGAGI. The CDR3 region is CASSHTTPPNYGYTF. The CDR3 region has the DNA TGTGCCAGCAGTCACACGACTCCTCCTAACTATGGCTACACCTTC.

The rearrangement links TRBV5-4 to TRBJ1-1, with 8 bases lining up with TRBD1. The germline CDR1 and CDR2 sequences are SGHNT and YYREEE (reference sequence). V shed 4 bases, J shed 4 bases, and the junction held 9 bases outside the gene matches. The CDR3 is 15 amino acids. CDR3 sequence: CASSIQGAVGTEAFF. CDR3 in DNA: TGTGCCAGCAGCATTCAGGGGGCGGTGGGCACTGAAGCTTTCTTT.

This rearrangement joins TRBV5-1 to TRBJ2-1; D is perhaps TRBD2 (7 bases). V was pared by 0 bases and J by 6 bases, with 16 bases between. The CDR3 is 16 residues long. Germline values: CDR1 SGHRS, CDR2 YFSETQ. Here the CDR3 DNA reads TGCGCCAGCAGCTTGGTAGGAGGGGGGGGTCTCAATGAGCAGTTCTTC. Translation gives CASSLVGGGGLNEQFF.

This clone has a handful of counts. The rearrangement joins TRBV6-1 to TRBJ2-3, with D possibly being TRBD1 (6 bases). Trimming took 6 bases from V and 3 from J, leaving 16 bases between them. The CDR3 has 15 amino acids. Germline V gene lookup returns CDR1 MNHNS and CDR2 SASEGT. The CDR3 loop reads CASRTQQGRTDTQYF. Here the CDR3 DNA reads TGTGCCAGCAGAACCCAACAGGGTCGAACAGATACGCAGTATTTT.

V usage is TRBV4-3 and J usage is TRBJ1-6; TRBD1 matches at 9 bases. The ends lost 1 base at V and 9 bases at J; junction bases unmatched: 4. This CDR3 has 15 residues. Germline V gene data show CDR1 as LGHNA and CDR2 as YSLEER. The CDR3: CASSQGQGEGSPLHF. The CDR3 DNA follows: TGCGCCAGCAGCCAAGGACAGGGGGAGGGTTCACCCCTCCACTTT.

The rearrangement links TRBV6-5 to TRBJ1-4; possible D gene TRBD1, 6 bases. This CDR3 has 14 residues. Between the trimmed V and J ends, which lost 8 bases and 6 bases, there was a span of 16 bases. The germline V gene encodes CDR1 MNHEY and CDR2 SVGAGI. The CDR3 protein is CASRPSGGDEKLFF. The CDR3 DNA sequence: TGTGCCAGCCGACCAAGTGGGGGCGATGAAAAACTGTTTTTT.

This clone was detected once. V is TRBV11-2 and J is TRBJ2-7, with 7 bases matching TRBD1. CDR1 is SGHAT, CDR2 FQNNGV, per germline. The CDR3 spans 13 residues. After removal of 1 base from V and 5 bases from J, the junction contained 2 bases not matched to a gene. For the CDR3, the DNA is TGTGCCAGCAGCTTAGGACAGGGTGACGAGCAGTACTTC. Translation: CASSLGQGDEQYF.

For the CDR3, the DNA is TGCGCCAGCAGCTTGGGACCGACAGGGGGCCGGGACGAGCAGTACTTC. Amino acids: CASSLGPTGGRDEQYF. This chain connects TRBV5-1 to TRBJ2-7; 10 positions match TRBD1. The CDR3 is made up of 16 amino acids. Losses at the gene ends were 0 bases for V and 5 bases for J; bases not matched to a gene: 8. Germline V lookup: CDR1 SGHRS, CDR2 YFSETQ.

This clone showed up just once. The V gene is TRBV28, the J gene TRBJ1-4; D possibly corresponds to TRBD1 (5 bases). Germline V gene lookup returns CDR1 MDHEN and CDR2 SYDVKM. This CDR3 is built from 15 residues. The V end lost 4 bases, the J end lost 5 bases, and 14 bases lay between the germline ends. CDR3 in DNA: TGTGCCAGCAGTTCCAGGACAACCATAAATGAAAAACTGTTTTTT. Protein: CASSSRTTINEKLFF.

The chain recombines TRBV9 with TRBJ1-4; 7 nucleotides align to TRBD1. V lost 4 bases to trimming and J lost 4 bases; unmatched junction nucleotides: 10. Germline loops: CDR1 SGDLS, CDR2 YYNGEE. The CDR3 loop spans 16 amino acids. CDR3 residues: CASSFRTGAVNEKLFF. The CDR3 nucleotides read TGTGCCAGCAGCTTCCGGACAGGTGCCGTTAATGAAAAACTGTTTTTT. Complete variable domain (other parts from reference TRBV9 and TRBJ1-4): DSGVTQTPKHLITATGQRVTLRCSPRSGDLSVYWYQQSLDQGLQFLIQYYNGEERAKGNILERFSAQQFPDLHSELNLSSLELGDSALYFCASSFRTGAVNEKLFFGSGTQLSVL.

The chain recombines TRBV28 with TRBJ2-7, with 8 nucleotides matching TRBD2. CDR1 MDHEN and CDR2 SYDVKM come from the germline V gene. Germline trimming cut 7 bases from V and 4 bases from J; bases unmatched to any gene: 3. CDR3 length: 12 residues. DNA for the CDR3: TGTGCCAGCACCGGGGGGGGATACGAGCAGTACTTC. Its protein product is CASTGGGYEQYF.

The gene calls are TRBV5-1 and TRBJ2-4; the match to TRBD2 covers 7 bases. The CDR3 length is 14 residues. Losses at the gene ends were 4 bases for V and 7 bases for J; bases not matched to a gene: 8. Germline V gene data show CDR1 as SGHRS and CDR2 as YFSETQ. The CDR3 spells CASSTDGLENIQYF. For the CDR3, the DNA is TGCGCCAGCAGCACCGACGGACTAGAGAACATTCAGTACTTC.

The chain has TRBV5-1 and TRBJ2-7, with 10 bases lining up with TRBD1. V shed 2 bases and J 5 bases; nucleotides not matched to a gene: 10. Germline lookup yields CDR1 SGHRS and CDR2 YFSETQ. The CDR3 totals 16 residues. The CDR3 region is CASSFGTGAVSDEQYF. The CDR3, as DNA: TGCGCCAGCAGCTTCGGGACAGGGGCCGTTTCAGACGAGCAGTACTTC. Filled out from reference TRBV5-1 and TRBJ2-7, the complete variable domain reads KAGVTQTPRYLIKTRGQQVTLSCSPISGHRSVSWYQQTPGQGLQFLFEYFSETQRNKGNFPGRFSGRQFSNSRSEMNVSTLELGDSALYLCASSFGTGAVSDEQYFGPGTRLTVT.

The V call is TRBV15, the J call TRBJ2-5; 8 positions agree with TRBD2. Germline-derived CDR1 and CDR2 are LNHNV and YYDKDF (reference sequence). The CDR3 runs 15 residues. The V segment lost 5 bases and the J segment 7 bases; nucleotides outside the gene matches: 12. The CDR3, as DNA: TGTGCCACCAGCGCGGGAGGTGGACGGGTGGGGACCCAGTACTTC. This codes for CATSAGGGRVGTQYF.

The rearrangement links TRBV7-2 to TRBJ2-7; 13 bases are shared with TRBD2. The length of the CDR3 is 18 residues. The V gene end was trimmed by 0 bases and the J gene end by 2 bases; junction bases not matched to a gene: 7. The germline gives CDR1 SGHTA, CDR2 FQGNSA. The CDR3 nucleotides are TGTGCCAGCAGCTTAGCCGGGACTAGCGGGACAAGCCCCTACGAGCAGTACTTC. Protein: CASSLAGTSGTSPYEQYF.

This clone has a handful of counts. The chain carries TRBV27 and TRBJ1-1; 7 bases line up with TRBD1. The J segment lost 11 bases and the V segment lost 5 bases, leaving 8 bases of the junction unmatched. The CDR3 spans 12 residues. Germline V CDR1 and CDR2: MNHEY, SMNVEV (reference sequence). The CDR3 DNA sequence: TGTGCCAGCAGTACTACAGGGGTTGAGGCTTTCTTT. It specifies CASSTTGVEAFF.

CDR3 DNA: TGTGCCAGCAGCTTAGGGGGCGGGGTGGGCTACACCTTC. Protein sequence: CASSLGGGVGYTF. The chain has TRBV11-2 and TRBJ1-2, with D maybe TRBD1 (5 bases). This CDR3 has 13 residues. The germline V gene encodes CDR1 SGHAT and CDR2 FQNNGV. The V and J ends lost 1 base and 8 bases respectively, with 11 bases between them.

This clone occurred many times. The rearrangement joins TRBV11-2 to TRBJ2-7; 9 nucleotides match TRBD1. Per germline, CDR1 SGHAT and CDR2 FQNNGV. CDR3 length: 14 amino acids. After removal of 4 bases from V and 6 bases from J, the junction contained 7 bases not matched to a gene. CDR3 nucleotides: TGTGCCAGCAGCTACTCACAGGGGGCGAGCGAGCAGTACTTC. Residues: CASSYSQGASEQYF. The whole variable domain, filled in from reference TRBV11-2 and TRBJ2-7, reads EAGVAQSPRYKIIEKRQSVAFWCNPISGHATLYWYQQILGQGPKLLIQFQNNGVVDDSQLPKDRFSAERLKGVDSTLKIQPAKLEDSAVYLCASSYSQGASEQYFGPGTRLTVT.

This clone occurred once. V gene TRBV5-1 combines with J gene TRBJ2-3; 8 nucleotides agree with TRBD1. The CDR3 sequence is 17 residues long. Trimming cost V 5 bases and J 3 bases; bases outside gene matches: 14. Germline values: CDR1 SGHRS, CDR2 YFSETQ. The CDR3 coding sequence is TGCGCCAGCAGTTCCACAAGGACAGGGAGTTTAACAGATACGCAGTATTTT. It codes for CASSSTRTGSLTDTQYF.

The rearrangement links TRBV6-1 to TRBJ2-7, with 9 nucleotides matching TRBD1. J was trimmed by 0 bases and V by 6 bases; bases with no gene match: 6. CDR1 is MNHNS and CDR2 is SASEGT in the germline V gene. The CDR3 contains 15 residues. The CDR3: CASRDRDRDSYEQYF. DNA of the CDR3: TGTGCCAGCAGGGACCGGGACAGGGACTCCTACGAGCAGTACTTC.

The CDR3 is CAIRSRGTSYEQYF. The CDR3 DNA reads TGTGCCATCAGGTCTCGGGGGACCTCCTACGAGCAGTACTTC. This chain uses TRBV10-3 with TRBJ2-7; a possible D gene is TRBD2 (6 bases). CDR3 length: 14 residues. Germline lookup yields CDR1 ENHRY and CDR2 SYGVKD. V gave up 6 bases and J gave up 0 bases, with 12 bases separating them.

The rearrangement joins TRBV29-1 to TRBJ1-1; TRBD1 matches 7 bases. CDR1 SQVTM and CDR2 ANQGSEA come from the germline V gene. V lost 5 bases to trimming and J lost 3 bases; unmatched junction nucleotides: 9. The length of the CDR3 is 14 residues. CDR3 DNA: TGCAGCGTTACACAGGGGAATAAGGACACTGAAGCTTTCTTT. It translates to CSVTQGNKDTEAFF.

The chain uses TRBV5-1 and TRBJ2-5; 12 bases fit TRBD2. Looked up from germline, CDR1 is SGHRS and CDR2 is YFSETQ. With 0 bases clipped from V and 5 bases from J, the junction kept 8 bases outside the gene matches. This CDR3 contains 17 residues. The CDR3 DNA reads TGCGCCAGCAGCTTGGGGGGAGTGACTAGCGGGAGTGAGACCCAGTACTTC. Protein product: CASSLGGVTSGSETQYF.

CDR3 loop: CASSWRGTGYTGELFF. The CDR3 nucleotides read TGTGCCAGCAGCTGGAGGGGGACAGGGTACACCGGGGAGCTGTTTTTT. J is TRBJ2-2 and V is TRBV5-6; 9 nucleotides match TRBD1. J gave up 3 bases and V 3 bases, and 6 bases lay outside the gene matches. The germline CDR1 and CDR2 sequences are SGHDT and YYEEEE. The CDR3 consists of 16 residues.

As regards this clone: Sequence at one end of the junction differs from germline and may be a read error. This rearrangement joins TRBV25-1 to TRBJ1-1; a possible D gene is TRBD1 (5 bases). CDR1 is MGHDK and CDR2 is SYGVNS in the germline V gene. The CDR3 has 13 amino acids. DNA for the CDR3: TGTGCCAGCGGTGAACGGGGGAGGACTGAAGCTTTCTTT. Its protein is CASGERGRTEAFF.

The genes are TRBV18 and TRBJ2-1; 14 positions match TRBD2. The CDR3 spans 14 residues. Germline V gene data show CDR1 as KGHSH and CDR2 as LQKENI. Trimming cost V 9 bases and J 8 bases; bases outside gene matches: 6. CDR3: CASSGTSGSYEQFF. The CDR3 DNA is TGTGCCAGTTCCGGGACTAGCGGGAGCTATGAGCAGTTCTTC. Filled out from reference TRBV18 and TRBJ2-1, the complete variable domain reads NAGVMQNPRHLVRRRGQEARLRCSPMKGHSHVYWYRQLPEEGLKFMVYLQKENIIDESGMPKERFSAEFPKEGPSILRIQQVVRGDSAAYFCASSGTSGSYEQFFGPGTRLTVL.

The rearrangement links TRBV27 to TRBJ2-1; 7 bases line up with TRBD2. Germline values: CDR1 MNHEY, CDR2 SMNVEV (reference sequence). The CDR3 is 17 residues long. V was clipped by 2 bases and J by 7 bases; unmatched bases: 14. The CDR3 DNA sequence: TGTGCCAGCAGTTTACTTTCTGGCGGGAGACGCCGGAATGAGCAGTTCTTC. Translated: CASSLLSGGRRRNEQFF.